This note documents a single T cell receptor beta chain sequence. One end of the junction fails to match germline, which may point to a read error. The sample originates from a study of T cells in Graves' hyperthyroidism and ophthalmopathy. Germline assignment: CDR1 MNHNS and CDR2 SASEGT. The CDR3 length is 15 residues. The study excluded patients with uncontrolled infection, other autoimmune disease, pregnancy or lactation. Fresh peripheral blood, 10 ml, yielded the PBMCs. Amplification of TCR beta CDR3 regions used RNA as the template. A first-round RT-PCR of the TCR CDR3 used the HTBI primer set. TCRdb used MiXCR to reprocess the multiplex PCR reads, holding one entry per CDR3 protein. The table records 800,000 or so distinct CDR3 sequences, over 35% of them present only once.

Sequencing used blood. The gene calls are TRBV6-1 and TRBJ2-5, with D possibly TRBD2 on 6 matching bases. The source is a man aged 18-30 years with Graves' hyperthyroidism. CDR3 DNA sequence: TGTGCCCGCAGTGACCCGGGGCGGGGTAAAGAGACCCAGTACTTC. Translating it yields CARSDPGRGKETQYF.